This TCR beta chain originates from a study of T cell repertoires in cytomegalovirus infection. As for the study in general: An indication of both CMV infection and matching HLA type came from public TCR beta signatures.

Germline V gene data show CDR1 as SNHLY and CDR2 as FYNNEI. Trimming took off 6 bases at V and 8 bases at J, with 14 bases between the two ends. The CDR3 length is 13 residues. Via MiXCR, TCRdb re-called the reads, giving one row per CDR3 protein. The sample includes about 830,000 distinct CDR3 sequences, roughly 33% seen only once; the top ten take around 12%. Worth noting for this clonotype: Its antigen is unidentified.

The chain is built from TRBV2 and TRBJ2-1, with D perhaps matching TRBD1 (5 bases). This TCR derives from a human donor in good health (CMV status not recorded). Some clones in this sample may be carry-over from other donors' samples. The specimen was cultured CD8+ T cells from PBMCs, collected from culture after CMV antigen stimulation. This CDR3 is CASRKTVGHEQFF. The CDR3 DNA sequence: TGTGCCAGCAGAAAGACAGTGGGCCATGAGCAGTTCTTC.